Shown below are 32 T cell receptor beta chains from a single sample sequenced in a study of blood T cell repertoires in COVID-19. The assay was immunoSEQ multiplex PCR, and TCRdb's table has in-frame clones only and misses some. In the table there are fewer than 250,000 clones, 80% to 90% of which are singletons. Sample: peripheral blood. The receptors come from a man aged 45-65 years with acute or convalescent COVID-19.

With regard to this clone: The sample carries other DNA sequences with the same CDR3. This sequence joins TRBV19 and TRBJ2-7; 7 positions match TRBD1. J lost 1 base, V lost 1 base, and 1 base had no gene match. Germline values: CDR1 LNHDA, CDR2 SQIVND (reference sequence). This CDR3 comprises 14 residues. The chain's CDR3 is CASSIGTGSYEQYF. The CDR3 DNA is TGTGCCAGTAGTATAGGGACAGGTTCCTACGAGCAGTACTTC.

In its sample, this clone was seen a few times. This chain connects TRBV6-5 to TRBJ1-6; TRBD1 agrees at 8 bases. With V trimmed by 2 bases and J by 7 bases, 4 bases remained unmatched. The V gene's germline CDR1 is MNHEY and CDR2 SVGAGI. The length of the CDR3 is 15 residues. CDR3: CASSYTGGDNSPLHF. The CDR3 DNA sequence: TGTGCCAGCAGTTACACAGGGGGGGACAATTCACCCCTCCACTTT.

V and J are TRBV7-9 and TRBJ1-4, with D possibly being TRBD1 (6 bases). V lost 1 base, J lost 4 bases, and 13 bases lay in between. CDR3 length equals 16 residues. In germline, CDR1 is SEHNR, CDR2 FQNEAQ (reference sequence). This CDR3 is CASSLGTGTDNEKLFF. CDR3 DNA: TGTGCCAGCAGCTTAGGAACAGGGACGGATAATGAAAAACTGTTTTTT.

This clone occurred many times. V and J are TRBV10-3 and TRBJ1-2, with 10 bases aligning to TRBD1. From germline, CDR1 is ENHRY and CDR2 SYGVKD. This CDR3 has 18 residues. V shed 1 base and J 4 bases; nucleotides not matched to a gene: 12. CDR3 sequence (DNA): TGTGCCATCAGTGAGTTGGGGACAGGGGTAGACGGGAGCTATGGCTACACCTTC. Its translation is CAISELGTGVDGSYGYTF.

The rearrangement links TRBV6-5 to TRBJ2-7, with a possible D match to TRBD1 (6 bases). V was shortened by 6 bases and J by 2 bases, with 17 bases between the two germline ends. Germline loops: CDR1 MNHEY, CDR2 SVGAGI. This CDR3 spans 15 amino acids. DNA for the CDR3: TGTGCCAGCAGGGGTGAAGGGGGAAAGACCTACGAGCAGTACTTC. Translated, it gives CASRGEGGKTYEQYF.

The V call is TRBV6-5, the J call TRBJ1-1, with 9 bases matching TRBD1. Germline values: CDR1 MNHEY, CDR2 SVGAGI. The trim removed 6 bases at V and 4 bases at J, leaving 6 bases unmatched. This CDR3 has 14 amino acids. The CDR3 bases are TGTGCCAGCAGGGACAGGGGATGGGGCACTGAAGCTTTCTTT. It encodes CASRDRGWGTEAFF.

This rearrangement joins TRBV30 to TRBJ2-3; D perhaps matches TRBD1 (6 bases). There are 15 residues in the CDR3. V lost 3 bases to trimming and J lost 4 bases, with 17 bases between them. Germline values: CDR1 GTSNPN, CDR2 SVGIG (reference sequence). The DNA for the CDR3 is TGTGCCTGGAGCGCCAGGGGTCGACAGGCAGATACGCAGTATTTT. As protein: CAWSARGRQADTQYF.

The V gene is TRBV6-5, the J gene TRBJ1-6, with 8 bases that match TRBD1. From germline, CDR1 is MNHEY and CDR2 SVGAGI. V was pared by 4 bases and J by 4 bases, with 3 bases of the junction left unmatched. The CDR3 is 15 residues long. DNA of the CDR3: TGTGCCAGCAGTTCGTGGACAGGGTATAATTCACCCCTCCACTTT. Amino acids: CASSSWTGYNSPLHF.

This rearrangement joins TRBV6-5 to TRBJ1-3; D is possibly TRBD1 (6 bases). The CDR3 consists of 15 residues. Trimming left V 6 bases short and J 1 base short, with 13 bases between. The V gene's germline CDR1 is MNHEY and CDR2 SVGAGI. The CDR3 sequence is CASSPDRPSGNTIYF. CDR3 DNA sequence: TGTGCCAGCAGCCCCGACAGGCCGTCTGGAAACACCATATATTTT.

The chain joins TRBV5-1 to TRBJ1-1; TRBD1 matches at 7 bases. Looked up from germline, CDR1 is SGHRS and CDR2 is YFSETQ. The CDR3 has 14 amino acids. The ends lost 6 bases at V and 0 bases at J; junction bases unmatched: 5. CDR3 nucleotide sequence: TGCGCCAGCACCCCGGGACAGATGAACACTGAAGCTTTCTTT. Translation: CASTPGQMNTEAFF. Full variable domain (outside the CDR3, taken from reference TRBV5-1 and TRBJ1-1): KAGVTQTPRYLIKTRGQQVTLSCSPISGHRSVSWYQQTPGQGLQFLFEYFSETQRNKGNFPGRFSGRQFSNSRSEMNVSTLELGDSALYLCASTPGQMNTEAFFGQGTRLTVV.

V gene TRBV7-9 combines with J gene TRBJ1-6; 9 nucleotides agree with TRBD1. The V gene's germline CDR1 is SEHNR and CDR2 FQNEAQ (reference sequence). The CDR3 covers 15 residues. Trimming took 4 bases from V and 8 from J; bases not matched to a gene: 6. CDR3: CASSSRTGEYSPLHF. The DNA of the CDR3 is TGTGCCAGCAGCTCGAGGACAGGGGAATATTCACCCCTCCACTTT.

The rearrangement links TRBV20-1 to TRBJ2-7, with D tentatively TRBD1 (5 bases). Between the trimmed V and J ends, which lost 3 bases and 2 bases, there was a span of 14 bases. Looked up from germline, CDR1 is DFQATT and CDR2 is SNEGSKA (reference sequence). This CDR3 has 14 residues. The CDR3 region has the DNA TGCAGTGCTAGTGCGACAGCCAGAGCCTACGAGCAGTACTTC. Protein: CSASATARAYEQYF.

This rearrangement joins TRBV10-3 to TRBJ1-2; 7 bases are a match to TRBD1. There are 13 residues in the CDR3. In germline, CDR1 is ENHRY, CDR2 SYGVKD. The trim removed 4 bases at V and 2 bases at J, leaving 1 base unmatched. This CDR3 is CAISGGQNYGYTF. The CDR3 coding sequence is TGTGCCATCAGTGGGGGACAGAACTATGGCTACACCTTC.

The chain uses TRBV5-3 and TRBJ1-1; D not certain. TRBV5-3 qualifies as an ORF whose function is uncertain. The CDR3 has 13 residues. The ends were cut back, 4 bases at V and 2 bases at J, with 9 bases in the middle. This CDR3 reads CARSQARNTEAFF. The CDR3 bases are TGTGCCAGAAGCCAAGCTCGAAACACTGAAGCTTTCTTT.

In DNA, the CDR3 is TGTGCCAGCAGTGAAGCGCTTTCTGTCGGGATGGGCAATCAGCCCCAGCATTTT. It yields the protein CASSEALSVGMGNQPQHF. This sequence joins TRBV2 and TRBJ1-5; D remains ambiguous. Germline CDR1 is SNHLY and CDR2 is FYNNEI. This CDR3 contains 18 residues. Trimming removed 0 bases from V and 2 bases from J, with 17 bases in between.

The rearrangement uses TRBV19 and TRBJ1-1, with a weak D call TRBD1 (5 bases). The CDR3 totals 13 residues. The ends were cut back, 6 bases at V and 3 bases at J, with 11 bases in the middle. Germline V lookup: CDR1 LNHDA, CDR2 SQIVND (reference sequence). CDR3 sequence reads: CASRVQGDTEAFF. CDR3 DNA: TGTGCCAGTAGGGTTCAAGGGGACACTGAAGCTTTCTTT.

The genes are TRBV10-3 and TRBJ2-5; 9 nucleotides align to TRBD1. The germline CDR1 and CDR2 sequences are ENHRY and SYGVKD. With 3 bases clipped from V and 5 bases from J, the junction kept 7 bases outside the gene matches. The CDR3 extends over 15 amino acids. CDR3 nucleotides: TGTGCCATCAGTGACTATACAGGGGGCACCGAGACCCAGTACTTC. As protein: CAISDYTGGTETQYF.

The genes are TRBV9 and TRBJ2-2; 10 nucleotides line up with TRBD2. This CDR3 contains 16 residues. Germline V gene data show CDR1 as SGDLS and CDR2 as YYNGEE. The V and J ends lost 4 bases and 2 bases, in that order; junction bases with no gene match: 5. Written as DNA, the CDR3 is TGTGCCAGCAGCCCCTGGACTAGCGGTAACACCGGGGAGCTGTTTTTT. Its protein product is CASSPWTSGNTGELFF.

The rearrangement joins TRBV7-2 to TRBJ2-2; 8 bases are a match to TRBD2. CDR1 and CDR2 (germline): SGHTA, FQGNSA. The CDR3 length is 13 residues. V trimming: 4 bases; J trimming: 6 bases; junction bases outside the gene matches: 1. CDR3 in amino acids: CASSSTSAGELFF. CDR3 DNA sequence: TGTGCCAGCAGCTCGACTAGCGCCGGGGAGCTGTTTTTT.

This chain links TRBV2 with TRBJ1-5, with D maybe TRBD1 (5 bases). V was shortened by 4 bases and J by 2 bases, with 12 bases between the two germline ends. CDR3 size: 15 residues. Germline V lookup: CDR1 SNHLY, CDR2 FYNNEI. CDR3 nucleotide sequence: TGTGCCAGCAGTGTCCAGGGTTCGGGCAATCAGCCCCAGCATTTT. Protein product: CASSVQGSGNQPQHF.

The genes are TRBV20-1 and TRBJ1-2; D unresolved. Deletions cut 1 base from V and 8 bases from J, with 8 bases between. In germline, CDR1 is DFQATT, CDR2 SNEGSKA (reference sequence). The CDR3 runs 11 residues. The CDR3 sequence: CSARGQAGYTF. CDR3 nucleotide sequence: TGCAGTGCTAGAGGACAAGCAGGCTACACCTTC.

This chain uses TRBV3-1 (or the pseudogene TRBV3-2) with TRBJ1-6, with 8 bases fitting TRBD1. J lost 0 bases, V lost 4 bases, and 5 bases had no gene match. The CDR3 is made up of 17 amino acids. Looked up from germline, CDR1 is LGHDT and CDR2 is YNNKEL (reference sequence). The CDR3 sequence is CASSLTGGGSYNSPLHF. The DNA of the CDR3 is TGTGCCAGCAGCCTAACAGGGGGTGGCTCCTATAATTCACCCCTCCACTTT.

V usage is TRBV6-6 and J usage is TRBJ1-2; tentative D call: TRBD1 (6 bases). The germline gives CDR1 MNHNY, CDR2 SVGAGI (reference sequence). The CDR3 covers 14 residues. The ends were cut back, 6 bases at V and 9 bases at J, with 20 bases in the middle. The CDR3 spells CASSDTSGDVSYTF. The CDR3 bases are TGTGCCAGCAGCGACACCTCAGGGGACGTAAGCTACACCTTC.

The V call is TRBV19, the J call TRBJ1-2; 7 nucleotides match TRBD1. The ends lost 5 bases at V and 2 bases at J; junction bases unmatched: 8. The length of the CDR3 is 15 residues. Germline-derived CDR1 and CDR2 are LNHDA and SQIVND (reference sequence). The CDR3 DNA is TGTGCCAGTAGTCAAGACAGGGCGCGCAACTATGGCTACACCTTC. It codes for CASSQDRARNYGYTF.

There are a few counts of this clone. The chain employs TRBV6-1 and TRBJ1-1; possibly TRBD1 for D (5 bases). Germline lookup yields CDR1 MNHNS and CDR2 SASEGT. The CDR3 consists of 13 residues. V dropped 1 base and J dropped 11 bases, with 14 bases sitting between them. The CDR3 here is CASSEGAGLGAFF. CDR3 in DNA: TGTGCCAGCAGTGAAGGGGCAGGGCTTGGGGCTTTCTTT.

This chain connects TRBV2 to TRBJ1-1; the D gene is possibly TRBD1 (6 bases). There are 14 residues in the CDR3. The V end was cut by 3 bases, the J end by 4 bases, with 12 bases between. CDR1 and CDR2 from the germline V gene are SNHLY and FYNNEI. Written as DNA, the CDR3 is TGTGCCAGCAGTGAGGGGGCCACGACCACTGAAGCTTTCTTT. Amino acids: CASSEGATTTEAFF.

This chain links TRBV5-1 with TRBJ2-3, with 7 bases matching TRBD2. J was trimmed by 2 bases and V by 4 bases; bases with no gene match: 10. Germline loops: CDR1 SGHRS, CDR2 YFSETQ. The CDR3 loop spans 16 amino acids. The CDR3 is CASSLGLVGITDTQYF. The DNA for the CDR3 is TGCGCCAGCAGCCTCGGACTAGTGGGGATCACAGATACGCAGTATTTT. The full variable domain, in which reference TRBV5-1 and TRBJ2-3 provide the parts outside the CDR3, is KAGVTQTPRYLIKTRGQQVTLSCSPISGHRSVSWYQQTPGQGLQFLFEYFSETQRNKGNFPGRFSGRQFSNSRSEMNVSTLELGDSALYLCASSLGLVGITDTQYFGPGTRLTVL.

The J gene is TRBJ1-3, the V gene TRBV5-5; a weak D match, TRBD1 (6 bases). Germline CDR1 and CDR2: SGHKS and YYEKEE (reference sequence). The V and J ends lost 0 bases and 1 base respectively, with 14 bases between them. The CDR3 has 17 residues. CDR3 coding DNA: TGTGCCAGCAGCTTGGGTCTCAAAGGGGGATCTGGAAACACCATATATTTT. Encoded protein: CASSLGLKGGSGNTIYF.

V usage is TRBV7-2 and J usage is TRBJ1-6, with 7 bases lining up with TRBD1. This CDR3 has 15 residues. Germline CDR1 is SGHTA and CDR2 is FQGNSA. The J segment lost 6 bases and the V segment lost 4 bases, leaving 6 bases of the junction unmatched. The DNA for the CDR3 is TGTGCCAGCAGCTCGGGACAGCTCTTTAATTCACCCCTCCACTTT. Protein sequence: CASSSGQLFNSPLHF.

The table lists this clone with a few counts. The chain uses TRBV7-7 and TRBJ2-5; 9 bases map to TRBD2. The CDR3 spans 15 residues. V lost 5 bases, J lost 5 bases, and 9 bases stayed unmatched. CDR1 SSHAT and CDR2 FNYEAQ come from the germline V gene (reference sequence). The CDR3 nucleotides read TGTGCCAGCAGCCTACGCGCGGGGGGGGAGGAGACCCAGTACTTC. It yields the protein CASSLRAGGEETQYF.

This chain uses TRBV29-1 with TRBJ2-7, with 12 bases matching TRBD2. Germline V gene lookup returns CDR1 SQVTM and CDR2 ANQGSEA. This CDR3 has 13 residues. The V and J ends lost 5 bases and 4 bases, in that order; junction bases with no gene match: 3. In nucleotides, the CDR3 is TGCAGCGTTCTAGCGGGGGGGACTTACGAGCAGTACTTC. Residues: CSVLAGGTYEQYF.

CDR3 DNA sequence: TGTGCCAGCAGTTACGGACAGCCGAGCTCCTACGAGCAGTACTTC. Residues: CASSYGQPSSYEQYF. V is TRBV6-6 and J is TRBJ2-7; TRBD1 might be the D (6 bases). V was trimmed by 2 bases and J by 0 bases, leaving 11 bases between them. Germline V gene data show CDR1 as MNHNY and CDR2 as SVGAGI (reference sequence). The CDR3 length is 15 residues.